This T cell receptor beta chain stems from a study of HIV-infected patients and healthy controls. The repertoire came from unfractionated whole blood and reflected all unsorted peripheral T cells. cDNA was made from about 500 ng RNA using alpha and beta constant primers. Each of the alpha and beta chains got its own library through chain-specific third strand synthesis with indices. MiXCR, applied by TCRdb to the 5' RACE reads, yields one record per CDR3 protein. The data contain about 10,000 distinct CDR3 sequences, under 11% of them singletons. V gave up 8 bases and J gave up 1 base, with 11 bases separating them. CDR1 is LNHDA, CDR2 SQIVND, per germline (reference sequence). The CDR3 spans 13 residues.

The sample in question was blood, obtained before antiretroviral therapy. The TCR comes from an adult with HIV infection. The chain links TRBV19 to TRBJ1-2; no definite D call. The CDR3 region is CASESGYNYGYTF. In DNA form, the CDR3 reads TGTGCCAGTGAGTCCGGTTATAACTATGGCTACACCTTC.